The following is a T cell receptor beta chain sequence with its context. This specimen comes from a study of chronic HIV infection and antiretroviral therapy. V lost 7 bases to trimming and J lost 0 bases, with 12 bases between them. The CDR3 extends over 14 amino acids. Germline lookup yields CDR1 MNHEY and CDR2 SMNVEV (reference sequence). TCRdb fed the 5' RACE reads into MiXCR, producing one record per CDR3 protein. In the table there are 25,000 to 35,000 distinct CDR3 sequences, under 9.5% of which are singletons. This TCR derives from an adult who had HIV and had not received antiretroviral therapy, or was an uninfected healthy control (not recorded which). Sequencing was carried out using peripheral blood. V usage is TRBV27 and J usage is TRBJ1-1; D possibly corresponds to TRBD1 (6 bases). This CDR3 reads CASNSDRVNTEAFF. The DNA for the CDR3 is TGTGCCAGCAACTCGGACAGAGTGAACACTGAAGCTTTCTTT.